This note documents a single T cell receptor (beta chain) sequence. The antigen remains undetermined. With 4 bases clipped from V and 2 bases from J, the junction kept 10 bases outside the gene matches. The germline gives CDR1 MDHEN, CDR2 SYDVKM. The CDR3 spans 16 residues. Researchers ran the PCR with 60 Vbeta and 13 Jbeta primers. Sequencing was performed with immunoSEQ multiplex PCR; in TCRdb, only in-frame clones are kept and a portion is missing. There are about 72,000 clones in the sample, with 2.7% held by the top ten. The sample belongs to a study of cytomegalovirus exposure and HLA in healthy donors. Study results and limitations: Common viral pathogens seemed, in a later analysis, to connect with several of the most significant clusters. Accurate prediction of HLA-A and HLA-B alleles (for most subjects) was reportedly achieved from TCR beta sequences. Previously analyzed data showed that most TCR beta V segments were productive at a frequency of about 90% or about 30%. Relative to equally common others, HLA-associated TCR beta chains showed greater clonal expansion in a later analysis.

Material for sequencing was PBMCs. V and J are TRBV28 and TRBJ2-5; 7 nucleotides align to TRBD2. This TCR was recovered from a man aged 40-55 years in good health and CMV-seronegative. The CDR3 reads CASSSPGGTLQETQYF. As DNA, the CDR3 is TGTGCCAGCAGTTCGCCCGGGGGGACCCTTCAAGAGACCCAGTACTTC.